This TCR beta chain stems from a study of CD8 T cells in Susac syndrome. V gave up 5 bases and J gave up 2 bases, with 15 bases separating them. In germline, CDR1 is DFQATT, CDR2 SNEGSKA (reference sequence). This CDR3 contains 14 residues. cDNA came from about 0.5 to 1 ug RNA primed by random hexamers. TCRdb redid the calling of the immunoSEQ multiplex PCR reads with MiXCR, one entry per CDR3 protein. The sample comprises over 300,000 distinct CDR3 sequences, about 92% of which are singletons, and around 0.07% rests with the top ten. The chain has TRBV20-1 and TRBJ2-5; D uncertain. Sequenced: CD4+ T cells from PBMCs. The origin of this receptor is a human donor with multiple sclerosis. The DNA for the CDR3 is TGCAGTGCTCTGGGTGGACCTATACAAGAGACCCAGTACTTC. It is translated as CSALGGPIQETQYF.